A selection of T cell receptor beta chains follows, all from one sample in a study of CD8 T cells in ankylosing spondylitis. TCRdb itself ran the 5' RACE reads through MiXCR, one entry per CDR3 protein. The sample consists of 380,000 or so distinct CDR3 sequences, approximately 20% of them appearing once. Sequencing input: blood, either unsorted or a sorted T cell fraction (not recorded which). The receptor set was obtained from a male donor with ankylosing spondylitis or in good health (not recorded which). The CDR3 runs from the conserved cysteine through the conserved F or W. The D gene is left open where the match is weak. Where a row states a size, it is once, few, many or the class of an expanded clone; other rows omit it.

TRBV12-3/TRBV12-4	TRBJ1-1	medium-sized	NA	CASSLGPNTEAFF	TGTGCCAGCAGTTTGGGGCCGAACACTGAAGCTTTCTTT
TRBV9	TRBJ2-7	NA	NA	CASSAGAVSSYEQYF	TGTGCCAGCAGCGCGGGGGCAGTCAGCTCCTACGAGCAGTACTTC
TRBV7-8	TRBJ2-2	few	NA	CASSLTPIGHTGELFF	TGTGCCAGCAGTCTTACCCCTATCGGACACACCGGGGAGCTGTTTTTT
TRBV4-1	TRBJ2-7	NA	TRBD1	CASSPFEDRGYEQYF	TGCGCCAGCAGCCCCTTCGAGGACAGGGGATACGAGCAGTACTTC
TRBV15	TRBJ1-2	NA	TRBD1	CATSRVGQYYGYTF	TGTGCCACCAGCAGGGTGGGACAGTACTATGGCTACACCTTC
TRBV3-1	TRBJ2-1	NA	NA	CASSQVPFGEQFF	TGTGCCAGCAGCCAAGTCCCCTTCGGTGAGCAGTTCTTC
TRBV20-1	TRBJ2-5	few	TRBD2	CSAPDLGLAGVPQETQYF	TGCAGTGCACCAGATCTCGGACTAGCGGGGGTCCCCCAAGAGACCCAGTACTTC
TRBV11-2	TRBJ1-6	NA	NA	CASSLGQGLAPLHF	TGTGCCAGCAGCTTAGGCCAAGGGTTGGCACCCCTCCACTTT
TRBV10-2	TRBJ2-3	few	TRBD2	CASSEGGLADVGSSADTQYF	TGCGCCAGCAGTGAGGGGGGACTAGCGGACGTAGGAAGCAGCGCAGATACGCAGTATTTT
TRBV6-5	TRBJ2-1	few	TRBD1	CASSYYSGTAYNEQFF	TGTGCCAGCAGTTACTACTCCGGGACAGCGTACAATGAGCAGTTCTTC
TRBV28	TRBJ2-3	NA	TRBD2	CASSLFYSGGNHTDTQYF	TGTGCCAGCAGTTTATTTTATAGCGGGGGAAACCACACAGATACGCAGTATTTT